Each of the 2 T cell receptor beta chains below was sequenced from the same sample in a study of a mutant IDH1 vaccine in newly diagnosed glioma. The time point is: week 47, end of study. Vaccine doses each comprised 300 ug of mutant IDH1 20-mer peptide, with topical imiquimod. These receptors have no identified antigens. Only in-frame clones appear in the TCRdb table, and some are missing; sequencing was by immunoSEQ multiplex PCR. Altogether about 84,000 clones are present, around four fifths being singletons, with the ten largest covering about 5.7%. Here the sequenced sample was PBMCs, taken from a glioma patient whose treatment included an IDH1 peptide vaccine. All receptors derive from a man aged 40-50 years with glioma.

This clone has a single count. V and J are TRBV19 and TRBJ1-1; the D is unclear. The CDR3 length is 13 residues. Trimming pared 4 bases from V and 1 base from J, leaving 7 bases between. Germline loops: CDR1 LNHDA, CDR2 SQIVND (reference sequence). As DNA, the CDR3 is TGTGCCAGTAGTACTCGGCAGAACACTGAAGCTTTCTTT. As protein: CASSTRQNTEAFF.

The chain joins TRBV6-6 to TRBJ2-3; D may match TRBD1 or TRBD2 (7 bases each). The CDR3 loop spans 16 amino acids. Germline values: CDR1 MNHNY, CDR2 SVGAGI (reference sequence). V was trimmed by 6 bases and J by 2 bases, leaving 18 bases between them. The CDR3: CASSTPDRDYTDTQYF. CDR3 nucleotide sequence: TGTGCCAGCAGCACCCCCGACAGGGACTACACAGATACGCAGTATTTT.